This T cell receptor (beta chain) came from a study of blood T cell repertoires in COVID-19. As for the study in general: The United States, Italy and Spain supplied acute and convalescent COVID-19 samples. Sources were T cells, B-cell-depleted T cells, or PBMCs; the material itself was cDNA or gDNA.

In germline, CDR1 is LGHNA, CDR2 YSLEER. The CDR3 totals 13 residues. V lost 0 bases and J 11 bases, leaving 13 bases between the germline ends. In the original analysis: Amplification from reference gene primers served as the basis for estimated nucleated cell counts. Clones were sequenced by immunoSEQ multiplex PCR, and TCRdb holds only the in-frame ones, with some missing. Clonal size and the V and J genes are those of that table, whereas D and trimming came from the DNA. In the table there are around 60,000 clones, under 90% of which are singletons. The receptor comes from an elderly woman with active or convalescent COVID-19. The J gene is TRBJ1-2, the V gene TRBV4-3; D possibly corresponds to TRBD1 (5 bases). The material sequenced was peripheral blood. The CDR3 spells CASSQDFAGRYTF. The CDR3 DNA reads TGCGCCAGCAGCCAAGATTTTGCAGGGCGTTACACCTTC.